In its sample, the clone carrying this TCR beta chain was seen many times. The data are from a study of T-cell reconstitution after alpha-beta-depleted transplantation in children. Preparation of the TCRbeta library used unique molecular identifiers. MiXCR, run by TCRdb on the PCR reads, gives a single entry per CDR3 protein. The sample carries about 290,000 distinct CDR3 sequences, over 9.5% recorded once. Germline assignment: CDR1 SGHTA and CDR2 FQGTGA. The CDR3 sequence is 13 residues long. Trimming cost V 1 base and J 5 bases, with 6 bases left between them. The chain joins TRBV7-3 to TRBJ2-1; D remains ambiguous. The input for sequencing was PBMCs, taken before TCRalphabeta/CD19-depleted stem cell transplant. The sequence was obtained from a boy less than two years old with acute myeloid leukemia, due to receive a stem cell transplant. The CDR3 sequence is CASSLNPNNEQFF. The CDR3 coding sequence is TGTGCCAGCAGCTTAAATCCTAACAATGAGCAGTTCTTC.